This paragraph covers one T cell receptor beta chain sequence. Germline values: CDR1 KGHSH, CDR2 LQKENI. The V and J ends lost 3 bases and 6 bases, in that order; junction bases with no gene match: 10. The CDR3 contains 16 residues. This sample is drawn from a study of blood T cell repertoires in COVID-19. On the study more broadly: COVID-19 samples from acute and convalescent phases originated in the United States, Italy and Spain. The cDNA or gDNA used as material had been derived from T cells, B-cell-depleted T cells, or PBMCs.

Original handling: How many nucleated cells were present was estimated from reference gene primer amplification. Produced via immunoSEQ multiplex PCR; TCRdb's table is partial and in-frame only. V, J and clone size are taken as reported in that table, and D and trimming were inferred from the DNA itself. This sample has approximately 81,000 clones; roughly nine tenths occur once, and the top ten carry under 2%. The sample taken for sequencing was peripheral blood. The J gene is TRBJ2-1, the V gene TRBV18, with 8 bases lining up with TRBD2. The sequence derives from a woman aged 50 to 65 in a cohort sampled during active COVID-19. This CDR3 is CASSPRTGGAGNEQFF. The DNA of the CDR3 is TGTGCCAGCTCACCCCGAACCGGGGGGGCGGGCAATGAGCAGTTCTTC.